Below are 21 T cell receptor beta chains sequenced from a single sample in a study of T-cell memory formation after mild COVID-19. From the 5' RACE reads, TCRdb called clonotypes with MiXCR, one entry per CDR3 protein. The table includes about 350,000 distinct CDR3 sequences, approximately 15% detected once. Sequenced material: PBMCs or a T cell subset sorted from them (not recorded which). The origin of the receptors is a man aged 18 to 29 who had mild COVID-19 (a few samples of this study predate the infection). Cell type and time point are not known.

This clonotype was detected many times. The V and J genes are TRBV15 and TRBJ2-2, with D unresolved. Trimming removed 0 bases at V and 8 bases at J, with 10 bases between. CDR3 size: 14 residues. The germline CDR1 and CDR2 sequences are LNHNV and YYDKDF (reference sequence). The CDR3 DNA reads as TGTGCCACCAGCAGAGACCTCGCGGCTGGGGAGCTGTTTTTT. Amino acid sequence: CATSRDLAAGELFF. Together with reference TRBV15 and TRBJ2-2, the CDR3 gives the full variable domain: DAMVIQNPRYQVTQFGKPVTLSCSQTLNHNVMYWYQQKSSQAPKLLFHYYDKDFNNEADTPDNFQSRRPNTSFCFLDIRSPGLGDTAMYLCATSRDLAAGELFFGEGSRLTVL.

There are a few counts of this clonotype. The chain couples TRBV20-1 to TRBJ2-3; 11 positions match TRBD2. This CDR3 region has 16 residues. Germline trimming cut 7 bases from V and 6 bases from J; bases unmatched to any gene: 15. Germline V gene data show CDR1 as DFQATT and CDR2 as SNEGSKA (reference sequence). The CDR3 loop is CSVAPLAGGPRDTQYF. DNA for the CDR3: TGCAGTGTTGCCCCTTTAGCGGGGGGGCCGAGGGATACGCAGTATTTT.

The rearrangement uses TRBV7-8 and TRBJ1-1; maybe TRBD1 (5 bases). V was cut by 4 bases and J by 4 bases, with 16 bases left in between. Germline CDR1 and CDR2: SGHVS and FQNEAQ. The CDR3 runs to 15 residues. The CDR3, as DNA: TGTGCCAGCAGCTCGTCGGGACGCGTCGGCACTGAAGCTTTCTTT. It is translated as CASSSSGRVGTEAFF.

This clonotype was seen more than once but under ten times. The chain uses TRBV7-9 and TRBJ2-7, with TRBD1 matching 7 bases. V shed 5 bases and J 0 bases; nucleotides not matched to a gene: 4. Germline V CDR1 and CDR2: SEHNR, FQNEAQ (reference sequence). The length of the CDR3 is 14 residues. The CDR3 DNA sequence: TGTGCCAGCAGCCGCCAGGGGGACTCCTACGAGCAGTACTTC. Amino acid sequence: CASSRQGDSYEQYF.

For the CDR3, the DNA is TGTGCCTTAGCCCCTAGGGTCGCGACTGAAGCTTTCTTT. The encoded protein is CALAPRVATEAFF. The chain carries TRBV15 and TRBJ1-1; D gene unclear. V lost 11 bases to trimming and J lost 5 bases, with 18 bases between them. The CDR3 covers 13 residues. CDR1 LNHNV and CDR2 YYDKDF come from the germline V gene (reference sequence).

This clonotype was seen a few times. The rearrangement joins TRBV12-3 or TRBV12-4 to TRBJ2-3; a weak D match, TRBD2 (7 bases). Deletions cut 2 bases from V and 2 bases from J, with 14 bases between. The CDR3 length is 16 residues. The CDR3 coding sequence is TGTGCCAGCAGTTTAATTATCGGGGGGCCCACAGATACGCAGTATTTT. Protein: CASSLIIGGPTDTQYF.

The genes are TRBV11-2 and TRBJ2-7, with D perhaps TRBD1 (5 bases). V lost 3 bases and J lost 3, with 9 bases in between. The CDR3 covers 13 residues. CDR1 and CDR2 (germline): SGHAT, FQNNGV. CDR3 sequence: CASSFRQIYEQYF. CDR3 nucleotide sequence: TGTGCCAGCAGCTTTCGACAGATCTACGAGCAGTACTTC. The full variable domain, its missing parts supplied by reference TRBV11-2 and TRBJ2-7, is EAGVAQSPRYKIIEKRQSVAFWCNPISGHATLYWYQQILGQGPKLLIQFQNNGVVDDSQLPKDRFSAERLKGVDSTLKIQPAKLEDSAVYLCASSFRQIYEQYFGPGTRLTVT.

This clonotype was counted a few times. The V and J genes are TRBV5-3 and TRBJ1-5, with unresolved D. TRBV5-3 is given ORF status, its function remaining uncertain. V lost 1 base, J lost 7 bases, and 9 bases lay in between. The CDR3 runs 13 residues. The CDR3 loop reads CARSLKGGQPQHF. DNA of the CDR3: TGTGCCAGAAGCTTGAAAGGAGGCCAGCCCCAGCATTTT.

V gene TRBV19 combines with J gene TRBJ1-4, with a weak D call TRBD1 (5 bases). Trimming left V 6 bases short and J 0 bases short, with 17 bases between. Per the germline V gene, CDR1 is LNHDA and CDR2 is SQIVND (reference sequence). CDR3 size: 17 residues. The CDR3 loop is CASRKNGTPATNEKLFF. The CDR3 region has the DNA TGTGCCAGTAGGAAAAATGGGACGCCTGCAACTAATGAAAAACTGTTTTTT. The variable domain in full, with the rest retrieved from reference TRBV19 and TRBJ1-4, is DGGITQSPKYLFRKEGQNVTLSCEQNLNHDAMYWYRQDPGQGLRLIYYSQIVNDFQKGDIAEGYSVSREKKESFPLTVTSAQKNPTAFYLCASRKNGTPATNEKLFFGSGTQLSVL.

This sequence joins TRBV18 and TRBJ2-1; 11 bases match TRBD2. The CDR3 has 15 amino acids. Trimming at V came to 5 bases and at J to 7 bases, leaving 7 bases not matched to a gene. Germline V CDR1 and CDR2: KGHSH, LQKENI. The CDR3 coding sequence is TGTGCCAGCTCAACCGGGACTAGCGGAGGAAATGAGCAGTTCTTC. This encodes CASSTGTSGGNEQFF.

This clonotype was seen a handful of times. DNA for the CDR3: TGTGCCAGCAGTGCGGGGGAATTCGTCGAGCAGTACTTC. It specifies CASSAGEFVEQYF. The V and J genes are TRBV7-3 and TRBJ2-7; 7 positions agree with TRBD2. The CDR3 loop spans 13 amino acids. Trimming removed 6 bases from V and 6 bases from J; junction bases left unmatched: 8. The germline V gene has CDR1 SGHTA and CDR2 FQGTGA.

J is TRBJ2-3 and V is TRBV20-1; 7 bases are shared with TRBD2. Germline V gene lookup returns CDR1 DFQATT and CDR2 SNEGSKA (reference sequence). Trimming at V came to 0 bases and at J to 1 base, leaving 7 bases not matched to a gene. This CDR3 has 16 residues. DNA for the CDR3: TGCAGTGCTAGAGATCCGCAACGGGGGGGCACAGATACGCAGTATTTT. Encoded protein: CSARDPQRGGTDTQYF.

Only a few counts were recorded for this clonotype. The chain has TRBV23-1 and TRBJ1-1, with a tentative D call TRBD1 (6 bases). TRBV23-1 is given ORF status, its function remaining uncertain. The CDR3 extends over 15 amino acids. Between the trimmed V and J ends, which lost 1 base and 5 bases, there was a span of 14 bases. CDR3: CASSQLKTGRTEAFF. The CDR3 DNA reads as TGCGCCAGCAGTCAATTAAAGACAGGTCGGACTGAAGCTTTCTTT.

This clonotype showed up just a few times. The chain carries TRBV20-1 and TRBJ2-3; TRBD1 aligns across 10 bases. V shed 3 bases and J 3 bases; nucleotides not matched to a gene: 9. Germline assignment: CDR1 DFQATT and CDR2 SNEGSKA (reference sequence). This CDR3 comprises 16 residues. The CDR3: CSARADRGRRTDTQYF. The CDR3 DNA reads as TGCAGTGCTAGGGCAGACAGGGGGCGTAGGACAGATACGCAGTATTTT.

This clonotype occurred once. The CDR3 protein is CASSRRDRGSNQPQHF. The CDR3 DNA follows: TGTGCCAGCAGTCGCCGGGACAGGGGAAGCAATCAGCCCCAGCATTTT. The chain couples TRBV6-5 to TRBJ1-5; 10 nucleotides agree with TRBD1. In germline, CDR1 is MNHEY, CDR2 SVGAGI. The CDR3 is 16 amino acids. V shed 5 bases and J 1 base; nucleotides not matched to a gene: 5.

This clonotype was seen a few times. The V call is TRBV13, the J call TRBJ2-3; D may be TRBD1 or TRBD2 (5 bases each). The V gene lost 7 bases and the J gene lost 4 bases, with 12 bases spanning the gap. This CDR3 region has 13 residues. The germline V gene encodes CDR1 PRHDT and CDR2 FYEKMQ (reference sequence). The CDR3 spells CASTEGNADTQYF. CDR3 in DNA: TGTGCCAGCACTGAGGGGAATGCAGATACGCAGTATTTT.

This clonotype was recorded a few times. The gene calls are TRBV20-1 and TRBJ2-5; 7 nucleotides agree with TRBD1. Losses at the gene ends were 4 bases for V and 1 base for J; bases not matched to a gene: 9. This CDR3 region has 15 residues. Germline V gives CDR1 DFQATT, CDR2 SNEGSKA (reference sequence). The CDR3 bases are TGCAGTGCTACTAGTCCGCAGGGGGTCCAAGAGACCCAGTACTTC. It translates to CSATSPQGVQETQYF.

This chain links TRBV30 with TRBJ2-5; the match to TRBD2 covers 7 bases. The CDR3 has 14 residues. The V gene end was trimmed by 3 bases and the J gene end by 6 bases; junction bases not matched to a gene: 10. Germline lookup yields CDR1 GTSNPN and CDR2 SVGIG (reference sequence). The CDR3: CAWRVWGGRKTQYF. The CDR3 DNA follows: TGTGCCTGGAGAGTGTGGGGGGGGAGGAAGACCCAGTACTTC.

This clonotype was seen more than once but under ten times. The rearrangement links TRBV30 to TRBJ2-4, with a possible D match to TRBD2 (6 bases). The germline CDR1 and CDR2 sequences are GTSNPN and SVGIG (reference sequence). Between the trimmed V and J ends, which lost 8 bases and 1 base, there was a span of 15 bases. The CDR3 sequence is 14 residues long. The CDR3 protein is CARGGPSAKNIQYF. CDR3 nucleotides: TGTGCCCGGGGAGGTCCCAGCGCCAAAAACATTCAGTACTTC.

This chain links TRBV20-1 with TRBJ2-7, with TRBD2 as a possible D gene (6 bases). Germline V gene data show CDR1 as DFQATT and CDR2 as SNEGSKA (reference sequence). Trimming cost V 3 bases and J 4 bases, with 10 bases left between them. The CDR3 is 12 residues long. CDR3 sequence (DNA): TGCAGTGCTAGGGCCAGCGGGTACGAGCAGTACGTC. Translation: CSARASGYEQYV.

This rearrangement joins TRBV27 to TRBJ1-5, with a possible D match to TRBD1 (6 bases). CDR3 length: 15 amino acids. Germline V lookup: CDR1 MNHEY, CDR2 SMNVEV (reference sequence). Trimming took 0 bases from V and 5 from J, leaving 11 bases between them. The CDR3 DNA follows: TGTGCCAGCAGTTTATCGGCAGGGGATTATCAGCCCCAGCATTTT. It codes for CASSLSAGDYQPQHF.